This T cell receptor (beta chain) was retrieved from a study of T cells in Graves' hyperthyroidism and ophthalmopathy. Study results and caveats: Blood shared most expanded thyroid clonotypes above 0.001.

It was RNA transcripts that yielded the amplified TCR beta CDR3 regions. Carried out on the TCR CDR3, a first-round RT-PCR used the HTBI primer set. One entry per CDR3 protein results from TCRdb running MiXCR on the multiplex PCR reads. The table lists about 640,000 distinct CDR3 sequences, around 21% of them singletons. Patients with ophthalmopathy all had a Clinical Activity Score of at least 3, a NOSPECS grade of at least 4 and duration under 3 months. Those patients with uncontrolled infection, other autoimmune disease, pregnancy or lactation were excluded. Diagnoses were made from clinical symptoms, serum measures (thyroxine and TRAb), thyroid ultrasound and orbital computed tomography. Germline CDR1 reads MNHEY; CDR2 reads SVGEGT. The CDR3 length is 16 residues. Comment on this clonotype: What it binds is not known. Compared with germline, one end of the junction differs, possibly owing to a read error.

The chain joins TRBV6-2 or TRBV6-3 to TRBJ2-5; 10 bases line up with TRBD2. This receptor was taken from a young man with Graves' ophthalmopathy. Sequencing was done on a sample of blood. The CDR3 DNA sequence: TGTGCCAGCAATTACAGGCTAGCGGGAGTCGGAGAGACCCAGTACTTC. It encodes CASNYRLAGVGETQYF.